The TCR beta chain described here comes from a study of shared clonotypes between healthy human individuals. Sorted subsets were amplified in replicate PCRs using about 210 ng DNA, some 31,000 T cell genomes. In the original processing: Junction-only sequences produced by ImmunoSEQ had no quality scores, so filtering differed. This table comes from immunoSEQ multiplex PCR, and its TCRdb copy is limited to in-frame clones, with some not included. For V, J and clone size, that table is used; D and trimming come from the DNA. The repertoire includes approximately 1.9 million clones, about 94% of them detected once, and more than 1.5% sits in the top ten. As concerns this clone: Its antigen is unidentified.

Selected positively for CCR7 and CD45RO-negative, naive CD8 cells excluded terminally differentiated effector memory CD45RA+ cells. Notes on the study in general: Relative to clonotypes present in all four donors, those not shared had lower generation probabilities. Investigators expected sequencing depth to affect clonotype sharing among donors.

The clonotype was recovered from a man aged 18 to 29 in good health. Some clones in this sample may be carry-over from other donors' samples. Sequences were obtained from naive CD8+ T cells from PBMCs.

In nucleotides, the CDR3 is TGTGCCAGCAGCACGCGGGGACTCATGAACACCGGGGAGCTGTTTTTT. This codes for CASSTRGLMNTGELFF. The genes are TRBV5-8 and TRBJ2-2, with D possibly matching TRBD2 (6 bases). CDR3 length: 16 amino acids. Germline V gene sequence: CDR1 SGHTS, CDR2 YDEGEE. The V end lost 4 bases, the J end lost 1 base, and 14 bases lay between the germline ends.